This T cell receptor beta chain was captured in a study of CD8 T cells in ankylosing spondylitis. Study-wide results and limits: The study identified a TCR beta motif of eight highly homologous variants that appeared characteristic of ankylosing spondylitis blood.

TCRdb redid the calling of the 5' RACE reads with MiXCR, one entry per CDR3 protein. The sample comprises about 510,000 distinct CDR3 sequences, approximately 5.3% of which are singletons, and 3.5% rests with the top ten. The CDR3 spans 15 residues. Germline loops: CDR1 LGHDT, CDR2 YNNKEL (reference sequence). Deletions cut 1 base from V and 5 bases from J, with 12 bases between. Remarks on this clonotype: Its target is not known.

This rearrangement joins TRBV3-1 to TRBJ1-5; D may be TRBD1 (6 bases). The TCR originated in a male donor with ankylosing spondylitis. Material: blood, either unsorted or a sorted T cell fraction (not recorded which). The CDR3 loop is CASSQGGGRDQPQHF. CDR3 DNA sequence: TGTGCCAGCAGCCAAGGGGGGGGCAGGGATCAGCCCCAGCATTTT.